This T cell receptor (beta chain) was sequenced in a study of blood T cell repertoires in COVID-19 (dated by TCRdb to 2019 to 2021). The study in broad terms: Collaborator samples came from the United States, Italy and Spain and covered acute and convalescent phases of COVID-19. The material from the prospective study consisted of cDNA or gDNA derived from T cells, B-cell-depleted T cells, or PBMCs. Where HLA class I and class II types were available, the types were taken from metadata supplied by the sample provider, not from assay-based typing. The dataset comprised deeply sampled blood TCRbeta repertoires from subjects exposed to, actively infected with, or recovered from COVID-19. The samples were drawn from the first 160 participants of the ongoing ImmuneRACE study and from under 1,500 subjects provided by 6 global collaborators. A freely available public database, intended as a resource for researchers studying the immune response to SARS-CoV-2, is where the repertoires were released. Nearly every sample came with metadata listing a de-identified subject ID, COVID-19 status, age in years and sex.

Comments on this clone: It has no known antigen specificity. The input lacks base qualities; no much larger clone sits a single base away.

Points the paper makes about the study in general: Clinical and demographic metadata were provided uncurated, with the amount varying by source and participant.

Collaborating institutions collected whole blood in K2EDTA tubes following their own protocols. For TCRbeta analysis, collaborator samples were shipped as frozen whole blood, as isolated PBMCs, or as DNA extracted from either sample type. Inclusive of the bounding cysteine and phenylalanine, the CDR3 is 15 residues long. The retained sequence is limited to the CDR3, 45 bases, with the frame set at the first base. Compared with germline, V lacks 6 bases and J lacks 4 bases; bases without a gene match: 6. CDR1 is given as LNHDA and CDR2 as SQIVND, both from the germline V gene (reference sequence). TCRbeta CDR3 regions were amplified from genomic DNA by means of the immunoSEQ Assay, a bias-controlled multiplex PCR. The authors' pipeline ran thus. Within the assay, amplification of reference gene primers was used to estimate how many nucleated cells each sample contained. To quantify the absolute abundance of each unique TCRbeta CDR3 rearrangement, sequence reads were collapsed and filtered. For each sample, productive Simpson clonality was calculated by taking the square root of Simpson's diversity index across productive rearrangements. TCRdb limited this immuneACCESS table to in-frame rearrangements with V and J called. A share of clones is missing; checked studies link under half to unresolved V genes, and the rest is unexplained. V and J calls and clone size follow that table, whereas D and trimming were derived from the DNA. This sample comprises roughly 250,000 clones, about 87% of them detected only once. Clones ranked in the top ten supply about 4% of the sample.

Sequenced input: peripheral blood. The rearranged chain carries TRBV19 and TRBJ1-4; 9 bases in between match TRBD1. The sequence came from a woman between 40 and 55 years old with acute or convalescent COVID-19. The DNA reads TGTGCCAGTAGACAGCCGGGACAGGGTAATGAAAAACTGTTTTTT. This translates into CASRQPGQGNEKLFF.